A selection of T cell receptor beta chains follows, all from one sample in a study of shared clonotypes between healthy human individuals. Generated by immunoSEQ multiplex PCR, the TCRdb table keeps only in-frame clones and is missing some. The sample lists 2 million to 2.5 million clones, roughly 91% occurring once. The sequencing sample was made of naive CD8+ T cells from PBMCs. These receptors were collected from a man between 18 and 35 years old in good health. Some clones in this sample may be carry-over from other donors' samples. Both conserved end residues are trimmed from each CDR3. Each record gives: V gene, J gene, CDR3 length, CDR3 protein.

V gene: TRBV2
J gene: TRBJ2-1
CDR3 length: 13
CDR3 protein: ASSEGGQTYNEQF

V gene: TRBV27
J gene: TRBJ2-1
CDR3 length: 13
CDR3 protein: ASSTGTSSYNEQF

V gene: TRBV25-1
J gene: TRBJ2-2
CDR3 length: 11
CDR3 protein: ASSEVLTGELF

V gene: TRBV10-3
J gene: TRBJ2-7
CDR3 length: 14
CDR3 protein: AISAIIGQGSDEQY

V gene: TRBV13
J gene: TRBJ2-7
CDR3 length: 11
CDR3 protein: ASSPWDIYEQY

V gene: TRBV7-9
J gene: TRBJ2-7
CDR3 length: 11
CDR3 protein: ASTPPRYYEQY

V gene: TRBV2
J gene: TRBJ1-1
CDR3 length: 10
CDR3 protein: ASTLLGTEAF

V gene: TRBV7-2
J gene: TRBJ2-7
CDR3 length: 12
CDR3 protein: ASSFDRGSYEQY

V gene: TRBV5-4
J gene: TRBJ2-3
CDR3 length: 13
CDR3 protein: ASSFREFFTDTQY

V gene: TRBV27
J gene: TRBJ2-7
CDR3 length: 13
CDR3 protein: ASSATGTPGYEQY

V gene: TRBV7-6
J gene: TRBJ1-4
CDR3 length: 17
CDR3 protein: ASSLFFSAGPSTNEKLF

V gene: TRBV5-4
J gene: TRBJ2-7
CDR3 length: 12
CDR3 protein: ASSLGDSLYEQY

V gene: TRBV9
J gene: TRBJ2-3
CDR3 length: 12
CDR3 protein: ASSANGGTDTQY

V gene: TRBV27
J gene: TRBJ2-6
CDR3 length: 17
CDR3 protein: ASSPLVDRGKIGANVLT

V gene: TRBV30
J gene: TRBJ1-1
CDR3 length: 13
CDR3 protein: AWSLEGSLNTEAF

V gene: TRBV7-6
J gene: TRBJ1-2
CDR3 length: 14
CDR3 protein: ASSLGPQLANYGYT

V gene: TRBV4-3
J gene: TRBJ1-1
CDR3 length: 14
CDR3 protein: ASSQGPGGGNTEAF

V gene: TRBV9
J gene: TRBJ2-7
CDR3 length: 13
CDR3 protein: ASSPGGTPGYEQY

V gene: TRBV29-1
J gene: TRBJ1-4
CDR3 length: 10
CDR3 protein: SVLTGNEKLF

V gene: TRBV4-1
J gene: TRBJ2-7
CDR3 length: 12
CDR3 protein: ASSHGLIAYEQY

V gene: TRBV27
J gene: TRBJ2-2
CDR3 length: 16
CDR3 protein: ASSWDRASPFRTGELF

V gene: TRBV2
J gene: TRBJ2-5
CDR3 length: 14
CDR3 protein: ASSGGGGGTKETQY

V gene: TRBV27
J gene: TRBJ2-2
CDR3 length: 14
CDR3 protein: ASSLSPGQPTGELF

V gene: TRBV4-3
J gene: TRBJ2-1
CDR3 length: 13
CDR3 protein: ASSRGTGGGFEQF

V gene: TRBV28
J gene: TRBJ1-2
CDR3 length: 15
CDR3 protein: ASSNFDRAAPSYGYT

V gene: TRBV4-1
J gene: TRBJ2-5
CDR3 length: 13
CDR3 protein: ASSQEPGLAGAQY

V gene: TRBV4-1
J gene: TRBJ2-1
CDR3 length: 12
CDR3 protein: ASRAAGGYNEQF

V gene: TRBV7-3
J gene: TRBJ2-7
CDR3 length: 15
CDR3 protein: ASSLIAGGPIAYEQY

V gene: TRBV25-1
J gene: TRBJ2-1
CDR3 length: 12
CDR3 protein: ASSPRLAGDEQF

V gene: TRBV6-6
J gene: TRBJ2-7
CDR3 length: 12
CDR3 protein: ASSLGQRYYEQY

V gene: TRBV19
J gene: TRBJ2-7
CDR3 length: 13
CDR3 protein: ASSVFGQGANEQY

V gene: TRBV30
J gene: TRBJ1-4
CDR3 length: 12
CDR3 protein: AWSYRGGHEKLF

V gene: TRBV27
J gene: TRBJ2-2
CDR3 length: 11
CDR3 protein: ASSFSGKGELF

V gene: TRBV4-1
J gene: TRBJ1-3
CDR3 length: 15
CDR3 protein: ASSLITSGTLGNTIY

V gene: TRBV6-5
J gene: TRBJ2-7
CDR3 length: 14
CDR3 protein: ASSYSSGTATYEQY

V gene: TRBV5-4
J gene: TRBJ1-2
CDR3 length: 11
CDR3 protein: ASSEDGYSGYT

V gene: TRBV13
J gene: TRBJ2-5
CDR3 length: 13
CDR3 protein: ASSALFGRGETQY

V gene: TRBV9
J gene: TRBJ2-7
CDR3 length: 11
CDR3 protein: ASTLHPGREQY

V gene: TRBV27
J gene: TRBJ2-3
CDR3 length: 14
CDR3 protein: ASSLVRVDGTDTQY

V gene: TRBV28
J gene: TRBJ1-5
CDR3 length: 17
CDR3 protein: ASSSNYRDRVVSNQPQH

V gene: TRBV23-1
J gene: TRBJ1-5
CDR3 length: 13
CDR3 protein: ASRPTRGHNQPQH

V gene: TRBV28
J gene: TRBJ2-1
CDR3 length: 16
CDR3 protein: ASSLRDLTSGPDNEQF